These 13 T cell receptor beta chains originate from one sample sequenced in a study of chemoradiotherapy in HPV16-positive cancers. Repertoires were generated with immunoSEQ multiplex PCR, while TCRdb's copy carries only in-frame clones and drops some. Of 20,000 to 25,000 clones listed, roughly 86% are singletons. Source: blood, taken from a patient who underwent chemoradiotherapy. The origin of the receptors is a human donor with HPV-associated anogenital cancer.

The chain couples TRBV18 to TRBJ2-7; D perhaps matches TRBD2 (5 bases). Trimming removed 0 bases from V and 2 bases from J, with 14 bases in between. The CDR3 covers 16 residues. Germline CDR1 is KGHSH and CDR2 is LQKENI. The CDR3: CASSPPKSGRTYEQYF. CDR3 sequence (DNA): TGTGCCAGCTCACCACCGAAAAGCGGACGAACCTACGAGCAGTACTTC.

CDR3 sequence: CASSINTGTAGNTIYF. The CDR3 DNA is TGTGCCAGTAGTATCAACACCGGGACGGCTGGAAACACCATATATTTT. The V and J genes are TRBV19 and TRBJ1-3, with D possibly matching TRBD1 (5 bases). The CDR3 sequence is 16 residues long. Trimming cost V 3 bases and J 2 bases, with 14 bases left between them. Germline CDR1 is LNHDA and CDR2 is SQIVND (reference sequence).

The chain employs TRBV19 and TRBJ2-6; possibly TRBD1 for D (5 bases). V was pared by 2 bases and J by 1 base, with 15 bases between. The germline gives CDR1 LNHDA, CDR2 SQIVND (reference sequence). CDR3 length equals 18 residues. The CDR3 sequence is CASSISQGGGSGANVLTF. CDR3 bases: TGTGCCAGTAGTATATCCCAGGGTGGCGGTTCTGGGGCCAACGTCCTGACTTTC.

The chain joins TRBV5-5 to TRBJ1-5; D unresolved. V gave up 4 bases and J gave up 5 bases, with 13 bases separating them. This CDR3 spans 14 amino acids. Germline V gene lookup returns CDR1 SGHKS and CDR2 YYEKEE (reference sequence). The CDR3 DNA reads as TGTGCCAGCAGCCAAGGGAACAGAGATCAGCCCCAGCATTTT. It specifies CASSQGNRDQPQHF.

This sequence joins TRBV10-3 and TRBJ2-7; D is ambiguous. The CDR3 is made up of 13 amino acids. Germline-derived CDR1 and CDR2 are ENHRY and SYGVKD. V was pared by 4 bases and J by 7 bases, with 14 bases between. This chain's CDR3 is CAISGHGGREQYF. For the CDR3, the DNA is TGTGCCATCAGTGGTCACGGTGGCAGGGAGCAGTACTTC.

The chain uses TRBV19 and TRBJ2-3; D gene unclear. The germline V and J ends were trimmed by 3 bases and 4 bases, with 8 bases remaining between them. Germline CDR1 and CDR2: LNHDA and SQIVND (reference sequence). The CDR3 is 13 amino acids. In nucleotides, the CDR3 is TGTGCCAGTAGTATGGGTGGCCCAGATACGCAGTATTTT. The encoded protein is CASSMGGPDTQYF. The full variable domain, its missing parts supplied by reference TRBV19 and TRBJ2-3, is DGGITQSPKYLFRKEGQNVTLSCEQNLNHDAMYWYRQDPGQGLRLIYYSQIVNDFQKGDIAEGYSVSREKKESFPLTVTSAQKNPTAFYLCASSMGGPDTQYFGPGTRLTVL.

This chain joins TRBV19 and TRBJ1-1, with D perhaps TRBD1 (5 bases). CDR1 is LNHDA, CDR2 SQIVND, per germline (reference sequence). Trimming removed 6 bases from V and 1 base from J, with 18 bases in between. This CDR3 is built from 16 residues. The CDR3 loop is CASRVNGANKNTEAFF. The CDR3 DNA reads as TGTGCCAGTAGGGTTAATGGGGCAAACAAGAACACTGAAGCTTTCTTT.

The chain joins TRBV9 to TRBJ2-7; D may be TRBD1 (6 bases). V dropped 3 bases and J dropped 5 bases, with 9 bases sitting between them. CDR3 length: 12 amino acids. Germline V gene lookup returns CDR1 SGDLS and CDR2 YYNGEE. CDR3 nucleotide sequence: TGTGCCAGCAGCGGGGACATTGACGAGCAGTACTTC. Amino acid sequence: CASSGDIDEQYF.

The genes are TRBV19 and TRBJ2-7; TRBD1 aligns across 7 bases. V shed 8 bases and J 4 bases; nucleotides not matched to a gene: 11. Germline V lookup: CDR1 LNHDA, CDR2 SQIVND (reference sequence). There are 14 residues in the CDR3. Written as DNA, the CDR3 is TGTGCCAGTTCTCAACCGGGACAGAAATACGAGCAGTACTTC. Translating gives CASSQPGQKYEQYF.

The V gene is TRBV29-1, the J gene TRBJ2-2; 8 bases map to TRBD2. The CDR3 length is 16 residues. J was trimmed by 1 base and V by 1 base; bases with no gene match: 5. Germline V gene sequence: CDR1 SQVTM, CDR2 ANQGSEA. The CDR3 reads CSVEAGTRVNTGELFF. The DNA of the CDR3 is TGCAGCGTTGAAGCCGGGACTAGGGTGAACACCGGGGAGCTGTTTTTT.

The chain carries TRBV19 and TRBJ2-6; 8 nucleotides match TRBD1. The V gene end was trimmed by 7 bases and the J gene end by 6 bases; junction bases not matched to a gene: 8. This CDR3 contains 15 residues. From germline, CDR1 is LNHDA and CDR2 SQIVND (reference sequence). The CDR3 spells CASTPSDREANVLTF. The CDR3 bases are TGTGCCAGTACCCCATCGGACAGGGAGGCCAACGTCCTGACTTTC.

The chain couples TRBV28 to TRBJ1-5, with TRBD1 as a possible D gene (5 bases). The ends were cut back, 3 bases at V and 1 base at J, with 13 bases in the middle. The CDR3 covers 16 residues. CDR1 and CDR2 (germline): MDHEN, SYDVKM. Written as DNA, the CDR3 is TGTGCCAGCAGTTTCCAAGGAAAGGGGAGCAATCAGCCCCAGCATTTT. Its protein product is CASSFQGKGSNQPQHF. The variable domain in full, completed from reference TRBV28 and TRBJ1-5, reads DVKVTQSSRYLVKRTGEKVFLECVQDMDHENMFWYRQDPGLGLRLIYFSYDVKMKEKGDIPEGYSVSREKKERFSLILESASTNQTSMYLCASSFQGKGSNQPQHFGDGTRLSIL.

The gene calls are TRBV5-4 and TRBJ2-5, with D maybe TRBD1 (6 bases). Germline lookup yields CDR1 SGHNT and CDR2 YYREEE (reference sequence). The CDR3 contains 13 residues. The V and J ends lost 4 bases and 1 base respectively, with 8 bases between them. In nucleotides, the CDR3 is TGTGCCAGCAGCCTGGACAGCCAAGAGACCCAGTACTTC. Translating gives CASSLDSQETQYF.